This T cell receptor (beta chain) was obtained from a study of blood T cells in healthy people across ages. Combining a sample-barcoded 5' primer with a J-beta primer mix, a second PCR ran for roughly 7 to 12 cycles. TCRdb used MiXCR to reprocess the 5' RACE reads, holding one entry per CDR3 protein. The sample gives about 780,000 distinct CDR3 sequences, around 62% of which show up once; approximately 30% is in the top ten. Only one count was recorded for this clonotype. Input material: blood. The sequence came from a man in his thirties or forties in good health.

The DNA of the CDR3 is TGTGCCAGCAGCCGTCGGACAGGGGGCAAGGAAAAACTGTTTTTT. Amino acid sequence: CASSRRTGGKEKLFF. V and J are TRBV3-1 and TRBJ1-4; 11 positions agree with TRBD1. CDR3 length: 15 residues. V lost 4 bases to trimming and J lost 8 bases; unmatched junction nucleotides: 6. Germline V lookup: CDR1 LGHDT, CDR2 YNNKEL (reference sequence).